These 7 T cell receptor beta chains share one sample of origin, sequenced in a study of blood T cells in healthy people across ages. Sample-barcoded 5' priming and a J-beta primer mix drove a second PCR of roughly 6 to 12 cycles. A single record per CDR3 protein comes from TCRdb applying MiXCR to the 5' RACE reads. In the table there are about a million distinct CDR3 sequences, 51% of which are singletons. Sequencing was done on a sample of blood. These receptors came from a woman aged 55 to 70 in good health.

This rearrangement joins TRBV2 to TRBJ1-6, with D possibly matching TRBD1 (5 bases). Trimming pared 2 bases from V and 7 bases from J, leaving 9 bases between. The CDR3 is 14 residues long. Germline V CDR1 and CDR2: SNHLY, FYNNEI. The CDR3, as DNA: TGTGCCAGCAGTGAACAGGGCGGCAATTCACCCCTCCACTTT. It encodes CASSEQGGNSPLHF. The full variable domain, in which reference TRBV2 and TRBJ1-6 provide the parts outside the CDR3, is EPEVTQTPSHQVTQMGQEVILRCVPISNHLYFYWYRQILGQKVEFLVSFYNNEISEKSEIFDDQFSVERPDGSNFTLKIRSTKLEDSAMYFCASSEQGGNSPLHFGNGTRLTVT.

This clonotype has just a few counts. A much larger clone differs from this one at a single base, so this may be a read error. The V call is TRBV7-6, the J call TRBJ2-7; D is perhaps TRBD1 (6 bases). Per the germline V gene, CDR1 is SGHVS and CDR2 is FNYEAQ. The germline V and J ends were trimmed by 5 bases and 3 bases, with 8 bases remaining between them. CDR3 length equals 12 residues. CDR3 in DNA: TGTGCCAGCAGCACACAGGGCTACGAGCAGTACTTC. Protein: CASSTQGYEQYF.

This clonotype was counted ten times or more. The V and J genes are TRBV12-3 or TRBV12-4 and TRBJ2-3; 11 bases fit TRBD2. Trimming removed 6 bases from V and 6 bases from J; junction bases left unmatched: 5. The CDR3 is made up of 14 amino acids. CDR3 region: CASRVAGGRDTQYF. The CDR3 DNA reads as TGTGCCAGCAGGGTAGCGGGAGGGCGGGATACGCAGTATTTT.

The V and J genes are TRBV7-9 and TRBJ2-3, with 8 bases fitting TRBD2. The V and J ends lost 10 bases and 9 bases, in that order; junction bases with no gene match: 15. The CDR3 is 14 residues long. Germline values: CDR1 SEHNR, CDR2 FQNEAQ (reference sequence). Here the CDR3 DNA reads TGTGCCACAGCGCTCAGCGGGAGCGTCGGGACGCAGTATTTT. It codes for CATALSGSVGTQYF.

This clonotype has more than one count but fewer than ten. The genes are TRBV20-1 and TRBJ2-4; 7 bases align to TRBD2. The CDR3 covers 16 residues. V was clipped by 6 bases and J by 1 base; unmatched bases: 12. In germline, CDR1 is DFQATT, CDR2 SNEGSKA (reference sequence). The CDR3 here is CSANPPKGGAKNIQYF. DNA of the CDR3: TGCAGTGCAAATCCACCCAAGGGAGGGGCCAAAAACATTCAGTACTTC.

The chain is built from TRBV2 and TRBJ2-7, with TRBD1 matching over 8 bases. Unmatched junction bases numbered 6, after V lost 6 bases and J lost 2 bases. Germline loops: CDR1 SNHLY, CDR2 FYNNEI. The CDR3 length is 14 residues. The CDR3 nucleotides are TGTGCCAGCAGGGGGACAGGTCTAACCTACGAGCAGTACTTC. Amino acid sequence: CASRGTGLTYEQYF.

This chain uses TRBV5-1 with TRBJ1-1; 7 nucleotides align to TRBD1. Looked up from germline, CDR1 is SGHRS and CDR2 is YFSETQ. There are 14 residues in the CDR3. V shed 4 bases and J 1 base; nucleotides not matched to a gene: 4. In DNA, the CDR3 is TGCGCCAGCAGCGTAGGGACAGCGAACACTGAAGCTTTCTTT. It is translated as CASSVGTANTEAFF.